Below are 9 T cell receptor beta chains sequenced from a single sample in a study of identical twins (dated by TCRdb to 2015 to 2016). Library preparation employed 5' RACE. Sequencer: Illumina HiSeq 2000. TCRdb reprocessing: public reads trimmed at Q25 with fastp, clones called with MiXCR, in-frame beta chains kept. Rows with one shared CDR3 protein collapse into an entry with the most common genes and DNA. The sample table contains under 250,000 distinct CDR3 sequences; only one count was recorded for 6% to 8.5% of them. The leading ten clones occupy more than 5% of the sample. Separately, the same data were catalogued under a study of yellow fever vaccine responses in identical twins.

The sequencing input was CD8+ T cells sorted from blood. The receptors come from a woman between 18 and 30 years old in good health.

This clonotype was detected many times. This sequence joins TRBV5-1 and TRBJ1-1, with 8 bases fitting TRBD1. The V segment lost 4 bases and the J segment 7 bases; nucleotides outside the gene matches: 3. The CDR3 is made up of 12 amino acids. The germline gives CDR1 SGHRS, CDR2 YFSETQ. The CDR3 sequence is CASSIDRGEAFF. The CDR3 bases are TGCGCCAGCAGCATAGACAGGGGTGAAGCTTTCTTT.

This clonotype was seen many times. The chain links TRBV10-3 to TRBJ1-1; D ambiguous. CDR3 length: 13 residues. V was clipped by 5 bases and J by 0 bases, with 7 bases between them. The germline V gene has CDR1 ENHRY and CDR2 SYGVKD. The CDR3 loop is CAISRVMNTEAFF. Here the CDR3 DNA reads TGTGCCATCAGTAGAGTGATGAACACTGAAGCTTTCTTT.

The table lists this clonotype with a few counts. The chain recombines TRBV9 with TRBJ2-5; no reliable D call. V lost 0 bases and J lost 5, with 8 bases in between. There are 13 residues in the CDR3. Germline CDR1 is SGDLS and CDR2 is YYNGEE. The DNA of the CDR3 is TGTGCCAGCAGCGTAGGCAGCTTGGAGACCCAGTACTTC. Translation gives CASSVGSLETQYF.

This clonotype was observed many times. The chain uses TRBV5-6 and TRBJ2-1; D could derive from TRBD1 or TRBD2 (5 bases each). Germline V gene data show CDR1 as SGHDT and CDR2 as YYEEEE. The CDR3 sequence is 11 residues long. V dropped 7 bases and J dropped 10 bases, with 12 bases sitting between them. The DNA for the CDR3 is TGTGCCAGCCATGGGGGTGTCGAGCAGTTCTTC. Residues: CASHGGVEQFF.

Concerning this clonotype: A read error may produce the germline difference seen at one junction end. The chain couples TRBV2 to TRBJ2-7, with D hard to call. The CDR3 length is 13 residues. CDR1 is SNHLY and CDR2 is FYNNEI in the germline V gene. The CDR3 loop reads CTSSTPRTYEQYF. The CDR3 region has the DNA TGTACCAGCTCCACTCCTAGAACCTACGAGCAGTACTTC.

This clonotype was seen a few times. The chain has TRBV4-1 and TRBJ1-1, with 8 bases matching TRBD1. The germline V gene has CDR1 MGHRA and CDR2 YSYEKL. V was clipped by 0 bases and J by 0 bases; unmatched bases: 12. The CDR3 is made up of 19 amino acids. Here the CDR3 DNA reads TGCGCCAGCAGCCAAGATCCGCAGGGGGCAGTGCGAATGAACACTGAAGCTTTCTTT. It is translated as CASSQDPQGAVRMNTEAFF.

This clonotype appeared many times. DNA for the CDR3: TGTGCCAGCAGCCAAGGCGGGTTTCCGGGGACTGAAGCTTTCTTT. This sequence encodes CASSQGGFPGTEAFF. J is TRBJ1-1 and V is TRBV3-1; D gene ambiguous. The germline V gene encodes CDR1 LGHDT and CDR2 YNNKEL (reference sequence). V shed 1 base and J shed 5 bases, with 14 bases lying between them. The CDR3 runs 15 residues.

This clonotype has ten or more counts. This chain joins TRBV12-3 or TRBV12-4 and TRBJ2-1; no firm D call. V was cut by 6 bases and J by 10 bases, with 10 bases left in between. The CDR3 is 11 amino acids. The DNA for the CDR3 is TGTGCCAGCAGCACCGGGCAGGAGCAGTTCTTC. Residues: CASSTGQEQFF.

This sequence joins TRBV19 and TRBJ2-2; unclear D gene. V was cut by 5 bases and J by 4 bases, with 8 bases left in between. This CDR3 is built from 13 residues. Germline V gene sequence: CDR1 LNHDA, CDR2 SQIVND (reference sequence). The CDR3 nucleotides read TGTGCCAGTAGTGAGTTTTTCACCGGGGAGCTGTTTTTT. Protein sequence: CASSEFFTGELFF.